This T cell receptor (beta chain) was recovered during a study of PD-L1 blockade in urothelial cancer. Turning to the study itself: Blood underwent analysis 3 weeks (second dose) and 6 weeks after treatment began. Findings of the study overall: Improved survival was predicted by pretreatment blood TCR clonality below the median.

Measured with immunoSEQ multiplex PCR; TCRdb has only the in-frame clones, and not every one. The table has about 52,000 clones, roughly 75% seen once. The CDR3 runs to 13 residues. Trimming pared 3 bases from V and 3 bases from J, leaving 9 bases between. CDR1 is SGDLS and CDR2 is YYNGEE in the germline V gene. This clone is labeled as medium-sized. Its antigen is unknown. Time point meaning: pretreatment peripheral blood. Material: PBMCs, obtained around atezolizumab (anti-PD-L1) treatment. The receptor comes from a man between 65 and 80 years old with urothelial cancer. The V gene is TRBV9, the J gene TRBJ1-1, with TRBD1 as a possible D gene (6 bases). CDR3 residues: CASSAGDDTEAFF. The CDR3 DNA is TGTGCCAGCAGCGCAGGGGACGACACTGAAGCTTTCTTT.